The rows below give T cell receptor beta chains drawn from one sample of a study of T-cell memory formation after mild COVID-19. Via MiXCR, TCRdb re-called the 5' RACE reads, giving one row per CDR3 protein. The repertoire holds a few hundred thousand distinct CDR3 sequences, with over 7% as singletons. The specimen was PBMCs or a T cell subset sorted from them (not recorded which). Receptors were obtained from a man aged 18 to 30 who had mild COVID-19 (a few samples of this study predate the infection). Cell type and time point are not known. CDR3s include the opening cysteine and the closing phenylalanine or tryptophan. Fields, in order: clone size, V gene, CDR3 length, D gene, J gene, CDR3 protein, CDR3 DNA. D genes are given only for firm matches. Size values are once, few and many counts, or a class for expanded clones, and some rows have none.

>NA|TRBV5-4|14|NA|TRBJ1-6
CASSSKGQGTPLHF
TGTGCCAGCAGCTCGAAGGGGCAGGGTACACCCCTCCACTTT
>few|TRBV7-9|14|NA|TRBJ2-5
CASSLPGGAETQYF
TGTGCCAGCAGCTTACCCGGTGGGGCAGAGACCCAGTACTTC
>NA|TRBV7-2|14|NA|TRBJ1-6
CASSLRGTGSPLHF
TGTGCCAGCAGCTTACGGGGCACTGGCTCACCCCTCCACTTT
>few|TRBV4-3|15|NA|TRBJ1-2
CASSQDFGVYYGYTF
TGCGCCAGCAGCCAAGATTTCGGGGTGTACTATGGCTACACCTTC
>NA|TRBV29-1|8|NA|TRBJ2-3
CSVDTQYF
TGCAGCGTTGATACGCAGTATTTT
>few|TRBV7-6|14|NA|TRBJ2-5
CASSLAEVPETQYF
TGTGCCAGCAGCTTAGCGGAGGTTCCGGAGACCCAGTACTTC
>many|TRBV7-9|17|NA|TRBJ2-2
CASSHRGGSLNTGELFF
TGTGCCAGCAGCCACCGAGGAGGCAGCTTAAACACCGGGGAGCTGTTTTTT
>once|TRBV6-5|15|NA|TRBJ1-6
CASSYSRGGGSPLHF
TGTGCCAGCAGTTACTCACGGGGGGGGGGATCACCCCTCCACTTT
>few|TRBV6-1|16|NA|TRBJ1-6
CASSAWDIGRESPLHF
TGTGCCAGCAGTGCCTGGGACATCGGGCGGGAGTCACCCCTCCACTTT
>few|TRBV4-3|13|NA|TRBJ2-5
CASSQESGETQYF
TGCGCCAGCAGCCAAGAATCGGGGGAGACCCAGTACTTC
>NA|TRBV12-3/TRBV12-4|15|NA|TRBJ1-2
CASSPGQWGMNGYTF
TGTGCCAGCAGTCCCGGACAGTGGGGTATGAATGGCTACACCTTC
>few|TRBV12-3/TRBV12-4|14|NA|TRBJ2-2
CASSYGGRTGELFF
TGTGCCAGCAGTTACGGGGGGCGCACCGGGGAGCTGTTTTTT
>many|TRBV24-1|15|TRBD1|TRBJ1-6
CAGSRDSRYNSPLHF
TGTGCCGGATCCCGGGACAGCCGCTATAATTCACCCCTCCACTTT
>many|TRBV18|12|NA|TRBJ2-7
CASSVGAREQYF
TGTGCCAGCTCAGTCGGGGCGCGGGAGCAGTACTTC
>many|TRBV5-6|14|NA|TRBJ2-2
CASSFTGSAGELFF
TGTGCCAGCAGCTTCACAGGGTCCGCCGGGGAGCTGTTTTTT
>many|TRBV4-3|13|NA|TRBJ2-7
CASSQDGTYEQYF
TGTGCCAGCAGCCAAGACGGTACTTACGAGCAGTACTTC
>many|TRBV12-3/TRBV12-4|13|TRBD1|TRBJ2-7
CASSFDRGYEQYF
TGTGCCAGCAGTTTCGACAGGGGCTACGAGCAGTACTTC
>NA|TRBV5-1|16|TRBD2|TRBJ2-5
CASSGGRGAAVETQYF
TGCGCCAGCAGCGGAGGGCGGGGGGCCGCAGTCGAGACCCAGTACTTC
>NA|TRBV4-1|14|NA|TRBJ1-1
CASSQEVGDTEAFF
TGCGCCAGCAGCCAAGAAGTCGGGGACACTGAAGCTTTCTTT
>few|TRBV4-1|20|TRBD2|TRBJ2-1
CASSQEWTSGGASSYNEQFF
TGCGCCAGCAGCCAAGAATGGACTAGCGGGGGGGCGAGCTCCTACAATGAGCAGTTCTTC
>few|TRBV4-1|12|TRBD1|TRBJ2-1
CASSRTGGKQFF
TGCGCCAGCAGCCGAACAGGGGGCAAGCAGTTCTTC
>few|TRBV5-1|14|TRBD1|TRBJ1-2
CASSPPGQAYGYTF
TGCGCCAGCAGCCCGCCCGGACAGGCCTATGGCTACACCTTC
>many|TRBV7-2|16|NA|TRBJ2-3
CASSLWPPPLVDTQYF
TGTGCCAGCAGCTTATGGCCTCCCCCATTGGTAGATACGCAGTATTTT
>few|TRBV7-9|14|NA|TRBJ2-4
CASSFSGSENIQYF
TGTGCCAGCAGCTTTTCCGGGAGCGAAAACATTCAGTACTTC
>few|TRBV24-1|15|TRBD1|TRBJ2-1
CATSDPSDRDNEQFF
TGTGCCACCAGTGATCCCTCAGACAGGGACAATGAGCAGTTCTTC
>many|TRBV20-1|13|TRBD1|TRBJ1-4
CSAVDRDTEKLFF
TGCAGTGCTGTAGACAGGGATACTGAAAAACTGTTTTTT
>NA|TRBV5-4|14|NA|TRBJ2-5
CASSRQVTQETQYF
TGTGCCAGCAGTCGACAGGTTACCCAAGAGACCCAGTACTTC
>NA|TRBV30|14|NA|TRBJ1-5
CAWSTATMKKPQHF
TGTGCCTGGAGTACAGCCACTATGAAGAAGCCCCAGCATTTT
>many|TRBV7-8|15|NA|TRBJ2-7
CASSLRLWGPYEQYF
TGTGCCAGCAGCTTAAGGTTGTGGGGTCCCTACGAGCAGTACTTC
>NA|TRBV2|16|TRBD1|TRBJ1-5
CASSVRTGGANQPQHF
TGTGCCAGCAGTGTAAGGACAGGGGGTGCCAATCAGCCCCAGCATTTT
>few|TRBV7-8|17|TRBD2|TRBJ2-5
CASSFKRSGGAHWTQYF
TGTGCCAGCAGCTTTAAACGGAGCGGGGGGGCGCATTGGACCCAGTACTTC
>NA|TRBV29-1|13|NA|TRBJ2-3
CSVAGPFTDTQYF
TGCAGCGTTGCTGGGCCTTTCACGGATACGCAGTATTTT
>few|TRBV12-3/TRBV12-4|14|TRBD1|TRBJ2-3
CASKKQGASDTQYF
TGTGCCAGCAAGAAACAGGGGGCATCAGATACGCAGTATTTT
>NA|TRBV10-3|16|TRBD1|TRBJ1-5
CAISESRTGEVQPQHF
TGTGCCATCAGTGAGTCGAGGACAGGGGAAGTTCAGCCCCAGCATTTT
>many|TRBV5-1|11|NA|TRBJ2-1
CASSWVGEQFF
TGCGCCAGCAGCTGGGTGGGTGAGCAGTTCTTC
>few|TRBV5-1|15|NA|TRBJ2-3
CASSTSGQKADTQYF
TGCGCCAGCAGCACCTCCGGACAGAAAGCAGATACGCAGTATTTT
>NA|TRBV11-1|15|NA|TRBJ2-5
CASSPFGGWRETQYF
TGTGCCAGCAGCCCTTTTGGGGGCTGGAGGGAGACCCAGTACTTC
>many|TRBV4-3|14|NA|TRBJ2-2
CASSQRSNTGELFF
TGCGCCAGCAGCCAACGATCGAACACCGGGGAGCTGTTTTTT
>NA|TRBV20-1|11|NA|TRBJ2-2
CSAPSTGELFF
TGCAGTGCTCCCTCCACCGGGGAGCTGTTTTTT
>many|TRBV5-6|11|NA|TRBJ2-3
CASSLQDTQYF
TGTGCCAGCAGCCTCCAAGATACGCAGTATTTT
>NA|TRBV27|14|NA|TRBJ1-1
CASSSALLSTEAFF
TGTGCCAGCAGTTCCGCTCTGCTTTCCACTGAAGCTTTCTTT
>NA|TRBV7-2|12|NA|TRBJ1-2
CASSRTLIDYTF
TGTGCCAGCAGCAGGACCCTTATAGACTACACCTTC
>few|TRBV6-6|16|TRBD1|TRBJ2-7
CASSSLRGQASYEQYF
TGTGCCAGCAGTTCCCTGCGGGGACAGGCGTCCTACGAGCAGTACTTC
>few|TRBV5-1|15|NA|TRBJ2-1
CASSLWGSSYNEQFF
TGCGCCAGCAGCTTGTGGGGGAGCTCCTACAATGAGCAGTTCTTC
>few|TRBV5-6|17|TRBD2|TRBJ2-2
CASSLASGVVDTGELFF
TGTGCCAGCAGCTTGGCTAGCGGGGTCGTTGACACCGGGGAGCTGTTTTTT
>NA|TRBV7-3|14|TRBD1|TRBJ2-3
CASSADRDTDTQYF
TGTGCCAGCAGCGCCGACAGGGATACAGATACGCAGTATTTT
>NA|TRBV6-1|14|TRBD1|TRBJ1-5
CASQTTGLDQPQHF
TGTGCCAGCCAAACGACAGGGTTAGATCAGCCCCAGCATTTT
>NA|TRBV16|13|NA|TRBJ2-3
CASSQFRLNTQYF
TGTGCCAGCAGCCAATTCAGGCTAAATACGCAGTATTTT
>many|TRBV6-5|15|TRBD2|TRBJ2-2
CASRDRGGVSGELFF
TGTGCCAGCAGGGACCGGGGGGGGGTGTCCGGGGAGCTGTTTTTT